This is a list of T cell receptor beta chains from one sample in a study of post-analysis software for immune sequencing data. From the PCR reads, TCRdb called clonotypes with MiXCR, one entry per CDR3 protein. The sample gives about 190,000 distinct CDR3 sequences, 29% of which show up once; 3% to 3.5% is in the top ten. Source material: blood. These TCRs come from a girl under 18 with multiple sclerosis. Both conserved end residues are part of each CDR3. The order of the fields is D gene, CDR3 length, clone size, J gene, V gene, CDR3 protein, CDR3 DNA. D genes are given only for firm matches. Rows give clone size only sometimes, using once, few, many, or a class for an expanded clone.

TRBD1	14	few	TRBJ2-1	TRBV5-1	CASSSGTDYNEQFF	TGCGCCAGCAGCTCAGGGACAGACTACAATGAGCAGTTCTTC
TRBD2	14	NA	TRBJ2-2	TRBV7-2	CASSISGGTGELFF	TGTGCCAGCAGCATCAGCGGGGGGACCGGGGAGCTGTTTTTT
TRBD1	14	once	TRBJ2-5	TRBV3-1	CAIRPDRGQETQYF	TGTGCCATCAGGCCAGACAGGGGCCAAGAGACCCAGTACTTC
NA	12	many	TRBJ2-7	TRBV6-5	CASSNRVDEQYF	TGTGCCAGCAGTAACAGGGTCGACGAGCAGTACTTC
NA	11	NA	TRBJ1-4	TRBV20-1	CSVQANEKRFF	TGCAGTGTGCAGGCTAATGAAAAACGGTTTTTT
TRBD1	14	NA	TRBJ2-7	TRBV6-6	CASSTDRGAYEQYF	TGTGCCAGCAGTACAGACAGGGGGGCCTACGAGCAGTACTTC
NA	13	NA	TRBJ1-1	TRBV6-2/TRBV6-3	CASSSTANTEAFF	TGTGCCAGCAGTTCGACAGCGAACACTGAAGCTTTCTTT
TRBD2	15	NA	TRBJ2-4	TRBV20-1	CSASLNGGGLNIQYF	TGCAGTGCTAGCCTCAACGGCGGGGGTCTAAACATTCAGTACTTC
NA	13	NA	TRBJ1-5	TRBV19	CASSGRADQPQHF	TGTGCCAGTAGTGGCAGGGCCGATCAGCCCCAGCATTTT
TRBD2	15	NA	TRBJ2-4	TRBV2	CASSERTSGRDIQYF	TGTGCCAGCAGTGAAAGGACTAGCGGGAGGGACATTCAGTACTTC
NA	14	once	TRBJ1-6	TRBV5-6	CASSLGQGGSPPHF	TGTGCCAGCAGCTTGGGGCAGGGTGGTTCACCCCCCCACTTT
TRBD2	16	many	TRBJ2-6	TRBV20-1	CSARIGGGSGANVLTF	TGCAGTGCTAGAATCGGCGGGGGGTCTGGGGCCAACGTCCTGACTTTC
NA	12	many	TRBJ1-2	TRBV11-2	CASSFSPYGYTF	TGTGCCAGCAGCTTCTCGCCATATGGCTACACCTTC
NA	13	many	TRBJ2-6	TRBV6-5	CASSGWGANVLTF	TGTGCCAGCAGTGGGTGGGGGGCCAACGTCCTGACTTTC
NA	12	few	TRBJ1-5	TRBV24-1	CATSDKTQPQHF	TGTGCCACCAGTGACAAGACTCAGCCCCAGCATTTT
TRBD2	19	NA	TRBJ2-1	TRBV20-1	CSAPRRGGARRSFDNEQFF	TGCAGTGCTCCTCGGCGCGGGGGGGCTCGGAGGTCTTTCGACAATGAGCAGTTCTTC
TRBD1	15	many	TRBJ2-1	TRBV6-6	CASSPRGQGYDEQFF	TGTGCCAGCAGTCCGAGGGGACAGGGGTACGATGAGCAGTTCTTC
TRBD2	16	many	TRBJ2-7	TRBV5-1	CASSLGGLAGVNEQYF	TGCGCCAGCAGCTTAGGAGGACTAGCGGGAGTTAACGAGCAGTACTTC
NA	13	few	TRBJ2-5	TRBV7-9	CASSLVAEETQYF	TGTGCCAGCAGCTTAGTGGCAGAAGAGACCCAGTACTTC
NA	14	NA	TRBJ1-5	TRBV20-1	CSASLPWGEGIQHF	TGCAGTGCTTCCCTTCCCTGGGGCGAGGGGATCCAGCATTTT